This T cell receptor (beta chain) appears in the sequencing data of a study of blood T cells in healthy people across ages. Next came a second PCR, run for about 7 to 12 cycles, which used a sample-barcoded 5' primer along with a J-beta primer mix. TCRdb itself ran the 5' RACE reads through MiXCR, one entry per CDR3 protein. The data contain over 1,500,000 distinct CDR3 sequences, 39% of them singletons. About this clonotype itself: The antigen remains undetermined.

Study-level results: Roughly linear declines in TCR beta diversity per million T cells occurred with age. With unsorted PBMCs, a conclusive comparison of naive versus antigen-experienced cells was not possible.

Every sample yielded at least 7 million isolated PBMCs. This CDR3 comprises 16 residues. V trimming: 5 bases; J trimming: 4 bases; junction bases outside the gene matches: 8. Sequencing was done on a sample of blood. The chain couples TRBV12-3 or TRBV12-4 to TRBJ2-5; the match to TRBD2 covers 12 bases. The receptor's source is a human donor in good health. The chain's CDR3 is CASSTRGLAGGETQYF. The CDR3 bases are TGTGCCAGCAGTACCAGGGGACTAGCGGGTGGAGAGACCCAGTACTTC.